The rows below give T cell receptor beta chains drawn from one sample of a study of cytomegalovirus exposure and HLA in healthy donors. The table came from immunoSEQ multiplex PCR; TCRdb's copy has only in-frame clones and leaves some out. The table shows about 190,000 clones, with roughly 83% occurring only once. The specimen was PBMCs. The receptors were sampled from a boy younger than 18 in good health and CMV-seronegative. The CDR3 runs from the conserved cysteine through the conserved F or W. D genes are given only for firm matches. Rows give clone size only sometimes, using once, few, many, or a class for an expanded clone.

D gene	V gene	clone size	J gene	CDR3 DNA	CDR3 protein
.	TRBV5-4	.	TRBJ1-3	TGTGCCAGCAGCCAGTACCCGGACCCGCCGGGATCGAACACCATATATTTT	CASSQYPDPPGSNTIYF
.	TRBV28	.	TRBJ2-1	TGTGCCAGCAAGTTCCCTGGACAGAACAATGAGCAGTTCTTC	CASKFPGQNNEQFF
.	TRBV6-1	.	TRBJ1-5	TGTGCCTCCGTCGGGACAACATATCAGCCCCAGCATTTT	CASVGTTYQPQHF
TRBD1	TRBV6-1	.	TRBJ1-6	TGTACCAGCAGGTCCGGGACAGAGAATTCACCCCTCCACTTT	CTSRSGTENSPLHF
TRBD1	TRBV11-2	.	TRBJ1-3	TGTGCCAGCAGCGAGGGACAGGGAAACACCATATATTTT	CASSEGQGNTIYF
.	TRBV28	.	TRBJ1-4	TGTGCCAGCAGTACGCGGGGTTATGAAAAACTGTTTTTT	CASSTRGYEKLFF
TRBD2	TRBV29-1	.	TRBJ2-1	TGCAGCGTTCAGGCTGCCCCTAGCGGGATTTTCTACAATGAGCAGTTCTTC	CSVQAAPSGIFYNEQFF
.	TRBV5-1	.	TRBJ2-1	TGCGCCAGCAGCTTCCCCGGAGGCGGTGAGCAGTTCTTC	CASSFPGGGEQFF
.	TRBV2	.	TRBJ1-1	TGTGCCAGCCAAACCGGGACTGAAGCTTTCTTT	CASQTGTEAFF
TRBD1	TRBV30	.	TRBJ2-7	TGTGCCTGGAGTCTAACCGGGACAGGCTCCTACGAGCAGTACTTC	CAWSLTGTGSYEQYF
TRBD2	TRBV2	.	TRBJ2-7	TGTGCCAGCAGTGCCCCCCGACTAGCGGGAGAATCCTACGAGCAGTACTTC	CASSAPRLAGESYEQYF
TRBD1	TRBV4-1	.	TRBJ2-7	TGCGCCAGCAGCCACACAGGGAAGGGCTACCGGGACAGGGGGCAAGAGCAGTACTTC	CASSHTGKGYRDRGQEQYF
TRBD2	TRBV14	.	TRBJ2-5	TGTGCCAGCAGCCTTAGGAGCGGGAGCCGAGAGACCCAGTACTTC	CASSLRSGSRETQYF
.	TRBV5-6	.	TRBJ1-2	TGTGCCAGCAGGTTTACCAGGGCCAGCTACACCTTC	CASRFTRASYTF
TRBD2	TRBV6-4	.	TRBJ2-1	TGTGCCAGCAGCGTGGGACTAGCGTCCCGGAATGAGCAGTTCTTC	CASSVGLASRNEQFF
.	TRBV2	.	TRBJ1-1	TGTGCCAGCAGTGTATATTTCCTAGAAGCTTTCTTT	CASSVYFLEAFF
TRBD1	TRBV6-6	.	TRBJ2-4	TGTGCCAGCAGGCCAGGGGGTTTCGCCAAAAACATTCAGTACTTC	CASRPGGFAKNIQYF
.	TRBV28	.	TRBJ2-7	TGTGCCAGCAGTTTATGGGACTGGCGGGACGCCTCCTACGAGCAGTACTTC	CASSLWDWRDASYEQYF
TRBD1	TRBV27	.	TRBJ1-2	TGTGCCAGCATCGGGATCCTAGGGGACAGCAACTATGGCTACACCTTC	CASIGILGDSNYGYTF
TRBD1	TRBV7-3	.	TRBJ2-1	TGTGCCAGCAGCTCCTCCGGGACAGGGCGCAATGAGCAGTTCTTC	CASSSSGTGRNEQFF
.	TRBV30	.	TRBJ1-2	TGTGCCTGGGCCATAGAAACGTCCAAGACACTTAACTATGGCTACACCTTC	CAWAIETSKTLNYGYTF
TRBD1	TRBV28	.	TRBJ2-7	TGTGCCAGCAGCCCTCGGACAGGGCACTACGAGCAGTACTTC	CASSPRTGHYEQYF
TRBD2	TRBV11-2	once	TRBJ2-2	TGTGCCAGCAGCCAACTAAGTACAGCGGGAGCTAGCACCGGGGAGCTGTTTTTT	CASSQLSTAGASTGELFF
.	TRBV29-1	.	TRBJ1-1	TGCAGCGTCAGGGTCGGTATGAACACTGAAGCTTTCTTT	CSVRVGMNTEAFF
TRBD1	TRBV7-9	.	TRBJ1-1	TGTGCCAGCGGCCGCTCGGGGACAGGCTGTGAAGCTTTCTTT	CASGRSGTGCEAFF
.	TRBV11-2	.	TRBJ2-3	TGTGCCAGCAGCTCTCGGACTCTCGCAGATACGCAGTATTTT	CASSSRTLADTQYF
TRBD1	TRBV29-1	.	TRBJ1-2	TGCAGCGTTGTTCCAGGGGGCGTCTATGGCTACACCTTC	CSVVPGGVYGYTF
TRBD1	TRBV4-1	.	TRBJ1-1	TGCGCCAGCAGCCCGGACAGGGGAGGGTATAACACTGAAGCTTTCTTT	CASSPDRGGYNTEAFF
TRBD2	TRBV6-5	few	TRBJ2-7	TGTGCCAGCAGTTACTCGGGAGGGTGGGCCTACGAGCAGTACTTC	CASSYSGGWAYEQYF
TRBD1	TRBV5-1	.	TRBJ2-5	TGCGCCAGCAGCCCTGGGACAGGGGCATTTCAAGAGACCCAGTACTTC	CASSPGTGAFQETQYF
TRBD1	TRBV2	.	TRBJ2-7	TGTGCCAGCAGCCTCACCGGGACAGGCTCTGACGAGCAGTACTTC	CASSLTGTGSDEQYF
TRBD2	TRBV27	.	TRBJ2-7	TGTGCCAGCAGTCGTCGTATCAGCGGGGGGGCAGAGGAGCAGTACTTC	CASSRRISGGAEEQYF
TRBD1	TRBV10-3	.	TRBJ1-5	TGTGCCTCCGACAGGGGGTTCAGCAATCAGCCCCAGCATTTT	CASDRGFSNQPQHF
TRBD1	TRBV6-1	medium-sized	TRBJ1-5	TGTGCCAGCAGTTGGACAGGGGGCGAGCAGCCCCAGCATTTT	CASSWTGGEQPQHF
.	TRBV6-5	.	TRBJ2-5	TGTGCCAGCAGTTCATCCAGGGGAAGGGAGGGGCCCCAGTACTTC	CASSSSRGREGPQYF
TRBD2	TRBV29-1	.	TRBJ2-1	TGCAGCGTTGCTGGGGGGGGATGGGATGAGCAGTTCTTC	CSVAGGGWDEQFF
.	TRBV27	.	TRBJ1-6	TGTGCCAGCAGTTTCTTAGGCGAAGCGCTTTCACCCCTCCACTTT	CASSFLGEALSPLHF
TRBD1	TRBV7-2	.	TRBJ2-2	TGTGCAGGGAAAGGCGGACAGGGGAACACCGGGGAGCTGTTTTTT	CAGKGGQGNTGELFF
.	TRBV5-4	.	TRBJ2-7	TGTGCCAGCAGCTCCCGACAGGGAGGCTCCTACGAGCAGTACTTC	CASSSRQGGSYEQYF
.	TRBV30	few	TRBJ1-1	TGTGCCTGGAGTCTCCCCGGGGGTCTGGAATTTGAAGCTTTCTTT	CAWSLPGGLEFEAFF
TRBD1	TRBV13	.	TRBJ1-6	TGTGCCAGCAGCTTAGTAACAGGGGCAAGGTCACCCCTCCACTTT	CASSLVTGARSPLHF
.	TRBV2	.	TRBJ1-2	TGTGCCAGCAGTGATGGGGCCCCCTATGGCTACACCTTC	CASSDGAPYGYTF
.	TRBV2	.	TRBJ2-7	TGTGCCAGCTCAGCAGGAACCTACGAGCAGTACTTC	CASSAGTYEQYF
.	TRBV7-9	.	TRBJ2-1	TGTGCCAGCAGCTTAGCCCTAAACAATGAGCAGTTCTTC	CASSLALNNEQFF
.	TRBV13	.	TRBJ1-1	TGTGCCAGCAGCTCGGGGACAACAGGGACCACTGAAGCTTTCTTT	CASSSGTTGTTEAFF
TRBD1	TRBV4-2	few	TRBJ1-2	TGTGCCAGCAAGGGGACAGGGGCTCGATATGGCTACACCTTC	CASKGTGARYGYTF
TRBD1	TRBV18	.	TRBJ2-5	TGTGCCAGCTTGGACAGGGGGCTACGTGAGACCCAGTACTTC	CASLDRGLRETQYF
TRBD2	TRBV5-6	once	TRBJ2-4	TGTGCCAGCAGTTCACTAGCGGGGGCCCAAAACATTCAGTACTTC	CASSSLAGAQNIQYF
.	TRBV5-4	.	TRBJ2-5	TGTGCCAGCAGCTTGGGACTGAAAGAGACCCAGTACTTC	CASSLGLKETQYF